This TCR beta chain was recorded in a study of shared clonotypes between healthy human individuals (TCRdb year 2020). With regard to the full study: Three men and two women, aged 18 to 49 years, made up the cohort. For each donor, three plates each were used for CD4 naive and CD4 memory, two plates were used for CD8 naive, and one plate was used for CD8 memory. Leukapheresis yielded between about 0.9 and 10 billion PBMCs per donor. To increase sequencing depth and limit assay-specific biases, TCR repertoire library preparation and sequencing were carried out by different laboratories using diverse techniques. To estimate repertoire size and how much clonotype sharing occurs between individuals, the study deeply sequenced the blood TCR repertoires of a handful of healthy adults.

For the CD8 naive samples, CD45RO-negative cells were positively selected for CCR7, yielding a CD45RA+CCR7+ population from which TemRA cells were excluded. The donors were healthy, HIV-negative adults who had no recently reported acute infections or vaccinations. Every donor was a Caucasian adult residing in Nashville, Tennessee, USA. Blood was obtained by leukapheresis, after which PBMCs were separated by Ficoll-Histopaque density gradient centrifugation and cryopreserved in liquid nitrogen vapor phase. Analytical flow cytometry was used to check the purity and quantity of each magnetically sorted T cell population. Genomic DNA was isolated from every sorted fraction and measured by UV absorbance on a Nanodrop 2000c. TCR CDR3 regions were amplified from genomic DNA by multiplex PCR using the deep immunoSEQ assay. For each cell subset, the extracted genomic DNA was distributed evenly across all wells of several immunoSEQ 96-well plates, and each plate served as one replicate. Each replicate PCR for sorted subsets received roughly 0.2 ug genomic DNA, equal to tens of thousands of T cell genomes. The purified libraries were quantified using a Qubit 3.0 fluorometer, sized with a Bioanalyzer 2100, and then quantified again using the KAPA Library Quantification kit. Each immunoSEQ 96-well plate was sequenced on its own single-read 150-cycle Illumina NextSeq 550 flow cell. Concerning the study's data processing: Because only junctional sequences without quality scores were contained in the immunoSEQ output, filtering matching that applied to full-length reads could not be performed. To assign V/J genes and CDR3, sequences were annotated against IMGT germline references using PyIR, a Python wrapper for IgBLAST v1.9. Reads with weak V/J assignments (E-value above 1e-6), missing CDR3, stop codons, out-of-frame junctions, or ambiguous translated residues were removed. V3J clonotypes were defined as sequences sharing the same inferred V gene, J gene, and CDR3 amino acid sequence. The percentage overlap between two repertoires was calculated by dividing the number of shared unique clonotypes by the size of the smaller repertoire. RTK rarefaction, the Chao1 estimator, and Recon v2.1 estimates of unobserved clonotypes were used to assess repertoire richness. OLGA was used to compute generation probabilities for all TCRbeta clonotypes that the gDNA method yielded from a handful of donors. TCRdb mirrors the immuneACCESS table, restricted to in-frame sequences. Some clones are absent from its copies; in checked studies, under half trace to an unresolved V gene, and the reason for the others is unknown. That table furnishes V, J and clone size, whereas the DNA furnished D and trimming. In this sample the table shows about 2.2 million clones, around 93% of which occur a single time. About 1.7% of the sample lies in the top ten.

Overall results and qualifications from the work: Across a handful of donors, approximately 5% of naive CD4, approximately 3.5% of naive CD8, approximately 2.5% of memory CD4, and 0.4% to 0.45% of memory CD8 clonotypes were shared. Sampling was restricted to blood, and TCR repertoires in tissue are likely to differ from TCR repertoires in blood. Because the study included only a small number of donors, the genetic and exposure-history diversity represented was limited. Incomplete sequencing was indicated by rarefaction of sorted-subset datasets, despite the large sequencing depth. Naive subsets generally had larger estimated clonotype richness than memory subsets. Based on pairwise subsampling, the degree of clonotype sharing among donors was expected to be affected by sequencing depth. Compared with non-shared clonotypes, clonotypes shared by all four sorted-subset donors had higher generation probabilities.

About this clone: This clone's antigen is unknown. Per-nucleotide qualities are absent, and no much larger clonotype sits a single base away.

This TCR was recovered from a man aged 18 to 29 in good health. Some clones in this sample may be carry-over from other donors' samples. Sequencing was carried out using naive CD8+ T cells from PBMCs. The sample's cell subset or site label is to be understood as: CD45RA+CCR7+.

The CDR3 has the sequence CASSIDLGANTGELFF. The nucleotide sequence is given as TGTGCCAGTAGTATAGATCTTGGGGCGAACACCGGGGAGCTGTTTTTT. This chain joins TRBV19 to TRBJ2-2; the D gene is unclear. V loses 0 bases of germline sequence and J loses 0 bases, and the interval between the two ends is 8 bases. From its cysteine to its phenylalanine, the CDR3 spans 16 amino acids. The entry retains the CDR3 DNA only, 48 bases that are in frame from base 1. The germline V gene (reference sequence) specifies LNHDA as CDR1 and SQIVND as CDR2. Beyond the CDR3, the reference TRBV19 and TRBJ2-2 genes provide the residues; the full variable domain reads: DGGITQSPKYLFRKEGQNVTLSCEQNLNHDAMYWYRQDPGQGLRLIYYSQIVNDFQKGDIAEGYSVSREKKESFPLTVTSAQKNPTAFYLCASSIDLGANTGELFFGEGSRLTVL.